This T cell receptor (beta chain) was identified during a study of T cells in localized non-small cell lung cancer. Whole-study findings and limits: A raised T cell density in blood coincided with lengthier overall survival.

Comment on this clone: The antigen is undetermined.

Some clones are missing from TCRdb's copy, which holds only in-frame ones; the method was immunoSEQ multiplex PCR. The sample carries more than 50,000 clones, over 75% recorded once. The sequence came from a female donor over 55 with stage II squamous cell lung carcinoma. The sample was peripheral blood, taken before any cancer treatment.

The CDR3 DNA sequence: TGCGCCAGCAGCCTTAAGGACTCTTTTAGCTCCTACGAGCAGTACTTC. Translating it yields CASSLKDSFSSYEQYF. This rearrangement joins TRBV5-1 to TRBJ2-7, with D tentatively TRBD2 (5 bases). Deletions cut 4 bases from V and 0 bases from J, with 17 bases between. Germline V gene lookup returns CDR1 SGHRS and CDR2 YFSETQ. The CDR3 covers 16 residues.